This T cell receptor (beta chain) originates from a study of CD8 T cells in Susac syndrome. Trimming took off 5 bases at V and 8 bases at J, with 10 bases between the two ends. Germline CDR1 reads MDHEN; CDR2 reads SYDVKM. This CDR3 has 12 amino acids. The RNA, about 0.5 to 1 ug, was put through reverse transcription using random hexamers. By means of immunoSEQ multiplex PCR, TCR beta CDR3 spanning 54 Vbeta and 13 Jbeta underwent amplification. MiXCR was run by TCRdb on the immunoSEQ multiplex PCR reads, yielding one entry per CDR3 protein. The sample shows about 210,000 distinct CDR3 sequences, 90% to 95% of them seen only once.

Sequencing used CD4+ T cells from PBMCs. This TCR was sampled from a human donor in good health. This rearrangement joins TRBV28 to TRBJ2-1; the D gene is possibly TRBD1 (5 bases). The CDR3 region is CASSTRVHEQFF. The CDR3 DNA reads TGTGCCAGCAGTACCAGGGTCCATGAGCAGTTCTTC.